This T cell receptor beta chain derives from a study of T-cell reconstitution after alpha-beta-depleted transplantation in children. Study conclusions and caveats: By one year post-transplant, T-cell counts and diversity largely arose from T cells that were newly produced. About two months after transplant, alpha-beta T cells reportedly came from several hundred expanded graft clones.

Trimming cost V 0 bases and J 0 bases; bases outside gene matches: 12. This CDR3 contains 19 residues. CDR1 is SGHRS, CDR2 YFSETQ, per germline. This clonotype was seen only a few times. Antigen specificity is unknown. Unique molecular identifiers were incorporated into the prepared TCRbeta library. TCRdb recomputed calls from the PCR reads with MiXCR, one row per CDR3 protein. Of around 490,000 distinct CDR3 sequences listed, about an eighth are singletons. Sequencing used PBMCs, mostly from graft donor cells, obtained 180 days after TCRalphabeta/CD19-depleted stem cell transplant. This rearrangement joins TRBV5-1 to TRBJ1-3; the match to TRBD1 covers 7 bases. This receptor was obtained from a female patient aged 2-9 years who had a stem cell transplant for aplastic anemia, so the T cells may come from the graft donor. The CDR3 coding sequence is TGCGCCAGCAGCTTGGGACAGGGAATAGGTCCGGGCTCTGGAAACACCATATATTTT. Translated: CASSLGQGIGPGSGNTIYF. The full variable domain, rest sourced from reference TRBV5-1 and TRBJ1-3, is KAGVTQTPRYLIKTRGQQVTLSCSPISGHRSVSWYQQTPGQGLQFLFEYFSETQRNKGNFPGRFSGRQFSNSRSEMNVSTLELGDSALYLCASSLGQGIGPGSGNTIYFGEGSWLTVV.